This T cell receptor (beta chain) was retrieved from a study of graft-versus-host responses after intestinal transplantation. The method was immunoSEQ multiplex PCR; TCRdb's version includes in-frame clones alone and lacks a portion of them. The top ten clones hold 0.2% to 0.25% of a sample with 30,000 to 40,000 clones, approximately 94% of them seen once. The CDR3 spans 14 residues. Germline assignment: CDR1 MNHNS and CDR2 SASEGT. V was pared by 1 base and J by 5 bases, with 10 bases between. As to this clone: What it binds is unknown.

Sequencing used unstimulated CD4+ T cells sorted from spleen or lymph node cells, obtained before transplant. The chain joins TRBV6-1 to TRBJ2-3; D is undetermined. The sequence was obtained from a human donor who was the organ donor for an intestinal transplant. CDR3 bases: TGTGCCAGCAGTGAAGATCGCGGTTTAGATACGCAGTATTTT. Translating gives CASSEDRGLDTQYF.